The next 30 T cell receptor beta chains were all read from a single sample in a study of blood T cell repertoires in COVID-19. Data came from immunoSEQ multiplex PCR; TCRdb stores just in-frame clones and leaves some out. The sample includes roughly 280,000 clones, approximately 90% of them seen just once. Sequencing input: peripheral blood. These receptors all stem from a man aged 18-30 years with active or convalescent COVID-19.

This chain links TRBV9 with TRBJ1-1; 8 nucleotides align to TRBD1. Germline trimming cut 0 bases from V and 0 bases from J; bases unmatched to any gene: 10. In germline, CDR1 is SGDLS, CDR2 YYNGEE. The CDR3 length is 18 residues. Written as DNA, the CDR3 is TGTGCCAGCAGCGTAGCATTGAACGGGACAGGTGTGAACACTGAAGCTTTCTTT. It translates to CASSVALNGTGVNTEAFF.

The gene calls are TRBV25-1 and TRBJ2-7; 9 nucleotides align to TRBD2. Germline CDR1 reads MGHDK; CDR2 reads SYGVNS. This CDR3 spans 18 amino acids. V trimming: 4 bases; J trimming: 2 bases; junction bases outside the gene matches: 15. The CDR3 loop reads CASSASSGTSNLAYEQYF. CDR3 sequence (DNA): TGTGCCAGCAGTGCCTCATCCGGGACTAGCAATTTGGCCTACGAGCAGTACTTC.

The chain links TRBV19 to TRBJ2-1, with D perhaps TRBD1 or TRBD2 (9 bases each). The V gene lost 4 bases and the J gene lost 10 bases, with 26 bases spanning the gap. CDR3 length: 17 amino acids. The germline V gene has CDR1 LNHDA and CDR2 SQIVND (reference sequence). The CDR3 DNA is TGTGCCAGTAGTACGTCCCGGGACAGGGTCACTAGCGGGGAGCAGTTCTTC. Encoded protein: CASSTSRDRVTSGEQFF.

The DNA for the CDR3 is TGTGCCAGCGAGGGCCCTAGCACAGATACGCAGTATTTT. Its translation is CASEGPSTDTQYF. The chain carries TRBV28 and TRBJ2-3, with a possible D match to TRBD2 (5 bases). Between the trimmed V and J ends, which lost 8 bases and 0 bases, there was a span of 9 bases. Germline V gene data show CDR1 as MDHEN and CDR2 as SYDVKM. CDR3 size: 13 residues.

This clone came up once. The chain is built from TRBV4-1 and TRBJ2-4; TRBD2 aligns across 7 bases. With V trimmed by 1 base and J by 5 bases, 5 bases remained unmatched. Germline lookup yields CDR1 MGHRA and CDR2 YSYEKL. This CDR3 has 15 amino acids. CDR3 sequence (DNA): TGCGCCAGCAGCCAAGCGGGGAGGGCGGAAAACATTCAGTACTTC. It translates to CASSQAGRAENIQYF.

The chain employs TRBV6-5 and TRBJ1-2; D unclear. V was pared by 6 bases and J by 8 bases, with 19 bases between. CDR1 and CDR2 (germline): MNHEY, SVGAGI. This CDR3 region has 14 residues. Written as DNA, the CDR3 is TGTGCCAGCAGCACCTCCGGGAACCTAGAAGGCTACACCTTC. It translates to CASSTSGNLEGYTF.

The rearrangement uses TRBV7-6 and TRBJ2-7; perhaps TRBD2 as D (6 bases). This CDR3 has 15 amino acids. The germline V gene has CDR1 SGHVS and CDR2 FNYEAQ. The V gene lost 2 bases and the J gene lost 2 bases, with 13 bases spanning the gap. Written as DNA, the CDR3 is TGTGCCAGCAGCTTAAGCGTGCGGGATACCTACGAGCAGTACTTC. As protein: CASSLSVRDTYEQYF.

The genes are TRBV5-1 and TRBJ1-6; TRBD1 agrees at 8 bases. The CDR3 loop spans 14 amino acids. V trimming: 6 bases; J trimming: 7 bases; junction bases outside the gene matches: 6. Germline assignment: CDR1 SGHRS and CDR2 YFSETQ. The CDR3 DNA sequence: TGCGCCAGCAAAGTGGGACAGGCAAATTCACCCCTCCACTTT. Translated: CASKVGQANSPLHF.

This clone was seen more than once but under ten times. The CDR3 loop is CASSSALRDSPLHF. DNA of the CDR3: TGTGCCAGCAGTTCTGCCCTGAGGGATTCACCCCTCCACTTT. This chain joins TRBV6-6 and TRBJ1-6; D unresolved. V was shortened by 4 bases and J by 8 bases, with 12 bases between the two germline ends. The length of the CDR3 is 14 residues. Germline V lookup: CDR1 MNHNY, CDR2 SVGAGI (reference sequence).

The chain links TRBV3-1 (or the pseudogene TRBV3-2) to TRBJ2-4, with 10 bases fitting TRBD2. Unmatched junction bases numbered 6, after V lost 1 base and J lost 15 bases. Germline V lookup: CDR1 LGHDT, CDR2 YNNKEL (reference sequence). The CDR3 loop spans 13 amino acids. CDR3: CASSQATSGESYF. The CDR3, as DNA: TGTGCCAGCAGCCAAGCAACTAGCGGGGAATCGTACTTC.

The genes are TRBV9 and TRBJ2-1, with 7 bases identical to TRBD2. CDR1 SGDLS and CDR2 YYNGEE come from the germline V gene. This CDR3 has 14 residues. V lost 6 bases, J lost 4 bases, and 7 bases stayed unmatched. The CDR3 DNA is TGTGCCAGCAACGGGGGGAGTACGTACAATGAGCAGTTCTTC. Amino acids: CASNGGSTYNEQFF.

Written as DNA, the CDR3 is TGTGCCAGCAGCTCTAGCGGGGGGCACACAGATACGCAGTATTTT. Encoded protein: CASSSSGGHTDTQYF. The chain recombines TRBV7-3 with TRBJ2-3; 11 bases match TRBD2. CDR3 length: 15 residues. Germline loops: CDR1 SGHTA, CDR2 FQGTGA. J gave up 2 bases and V 4 bases, and 2 bases lay outside the gene matches. Looking up the rest from reference TRBV7-3 and TRBJ2-3 gives the full variable domain: GAGVSQTPSNKVTEKGKYVELRCDPISGHTALYWYRQSLGQGPEFLIYFQGTGAADDSGLPNDRFFAVRPEGSVSTLKIQRTERGDSAVYLCASSSSGGHTDTQYFGPGTRLTVL.

The chain couples TRBV2 to TRBJ2-3; the D gene is possibly TRBD2 (5 bases). Trimming cost V 4 bases and J 4 bases, with 21 bases left between them. CDR1 is SNHLY and CDR2 is FYNNEI in the germline V gene. The CDR3 spans 17 residues. DNA for the CDR3: TGTGCCAGCAGTGTTAGCTTGGGCGACCGCGGGCCAGATACGCAGTATTTT. As protein: CASSVSLGDRGPDTQYF.

Only one count was recorded for this clone. The CDR3: CASEPAEGRGTDTQYF. In DNA, the CDR3 is TGTGCCAGTGAGCCCGCGGAGGGCCGGGGCACAGATACGCAGTATTTT. This rearrangement joins TRBV6-6 to TRBJ2-3; maybe TRBD2 (6 bases). This CDR3 comprises 16 residues. Germline V gene lookup returns CDR1 MNHNY and CDR2 SVGAGI (reference sequence). The V end was cut by 9 bases, the J end by 1 base, with 20 bases between.

This chain connects TRBV12-2 to TRBJ1-2. TRBV12-2 has pseudogene status. CDR3 length equals 15 residues. CDR3 in amino acids: CASRSREVRFPGYTF. CDR3 coding DNA: TGTGCAAGTCGCTCTCGGGAAGTCCGGTTCCCTGGCTACACCTTC.

The chain's CDR3 is CASSLTGRDTDTQYF. The CDR3 DNA sequence: TGCGCCAGCAGCTTAACAGGGAGGGACACAGATACGCAGTATTTT. The rearrangement links TRBV5-1 to TRBJ2-3, with D perhaps TRBD2 (7 bases). The V gene lost 2 bases and the J gene lost 2 bases, with 12 bases spanning the gap. The germline gives CDR1 SGHRS, CDR2 YFSETQ. The CDR3 runs to 15 residues.

V usage is TRBV7-2 and J usage is TRBJ1-5; D is perhaps TRBD1 (6 bases). The V end lost 6 bases, the J end lost 2 bases, and 14 bases lay between the germline ends. This CDR3 comprises 15 residues. From germline, CDR1 is SGHTA and CDR2 FQGNSA. CDR3 loop: CASRFSGAGNQPQHF. The CDR3 DNA follows: TGTGCCAGCAGATTCTCAGGGGCCGGCAATCAGCCCCAGCATTTT.

This clone was picked up one time. The chain is built from TRBV28 and TRBJ1-2; D may be TRBD1 (5 bases). V lost 5 bases, J lost 5 bases, and 18 bases lay in between. Germline-derived CDR1 and CDR2 are MDHEN and SYDVKM. CDR3 length: 15 amino acids. The CDR3 is CASSPVRVLGYGYTF. The CDR3 DNA sequence: TGTGCCAGCAGTCCCGTCAGGGTCCTGGGATATGGCTACACCTTC.

The rearrangement uses TRBV28 and TRBJ1-4; 9 bases are shared with TRBD1. Unmatched junction bases numbered 2, after V lost 4 bases and J lost 5 bases. This CDR3 comprises 14 residues. CDR1 and CDR2 from the germline V gene are MDHEN and SYDVKM. The CDR3 DNA follows: TGTGCCAGCAGTTCGACAGGGGGGAATGAAAAACTGTTTTTT. This codes for CASSSTGGNEKLFF.

The chain couples TRBV11-3 to TRBJ2-3; D is perhaps TRBD2 (6 bases). The CDR3 extends over 17 amino acids. The germline gives CDR1 SGHNT, CDR2 YENEEA. V was shortened by 1 base and J by 2 bases, with 16 bases between the two germline ends. The CDR3: CASSLAGTAGFTDTQYF. For the CDR3, the DNA is TGTGCCAGCAGCTTAGCAGGAACGGCGGGATTCACAGATACGCAGTATTTT.

The chain is built from TRBV6-2 or TRBV6-3 and TRBJ1-1, with 9 bases identical to TRBD1. Germline trimming cut 2 bases from V and 8 bases from J; bases unmatched to any gene: 6. Per germline, CDR1 MNHEY and CDR2 SVGEGT. This CDR3 spans 14 amino acids. The CDR3 here is CASSYGQGRAEAFF. The DNA for the CDR3 is TGTGCCAGCAGTTACGGACAGGGGAGGGCCGAAGCTTTCTTT.

The CDR3 DNA sequence: TGTGCCAGCAGCGAGGGACAGGGGTGGGGAAAACTGTTTTTT. Translation gives CASSEGQGWGKLFF. The chain joins TRBV7-9 to TRBJ1-4; 10 bases are a match to TRBD1. J was trimmed by 10 bases and V by 5 bases; bases with no gene match: 7. The CDR3 extends over 14 amino acids. CDR1 is SEHNR and CDR2 is FQNEAQ in the germline V gene (reference sequence). Full variable domain (remainder filled in from reference TRBV7-9 and TRBJ1-4): DTGVSQNPRHKITKRGQNVTFRCDPISEHNRLYWYRQTLGQGPEFLTYFQNEAQLEKSRLLSDRFSAERPKGSFSTLEIQRTEQGDSAMYLCASSEGQGWGKLFFGSGTQLSVL.

This chain joins TRBV7-3 and TRBJ2-7; 10 bases map to TRBD1. The germline V gene has CDR1 SGHTA and CDR2 FQGTGA. The CDR3 sequence is 15 residues long. V lost 2 bases and J lost 5; bases outside the gene matches: 6. The CDR3 DNA follows: TGTGCCAGCAGCTTATCGGGACAGGGGAACCACGAGCAGTACTTC. Protein: CASSLSGQGNHEQYF.

V usage is TRBV19 and J usage is TRBJ2-1, with 8 bases lining up with TRBD2. The CDR3 length is 16 residues. With V trimmed by 4 bases and J by 8 bases, 13 bases remained unmatched. Germline V lookup: CDR1 LNHDA, CDR2 SQIVND (reference sequence). DNA for the CDR3: TGTGCCAGTAGTAACAAAGGGGGACTAGGAGGAGATGAGCAGTTCTTC. This sequence encodes CASSNKGGLGGDEQFF. Based on the CDR3 plus reference TRBV19 and TRBJ2-1, the full variable domain is DGGITQSPKYLFRKEGQNVTLSCEQNLNHDAMYWYRQDPGQGLRLIYYSQIVNDFQKGDIAEGYSVSREKKESFPLTVTSAQKNPTAFYLCASSNKGGLGGDEQFFGPGTRLTVL.

The chain links TRBV6-1 to TRBJ1-2; TRBD1 is a possible D gene (5 bases). This CDR3 spans 15 amino acids. Germline V gene data show CDR1 as MNHNS and CDR2 as SASEGT. Between the trimmed V and J ends, which lost 1 base and 5 bases, there was a span of 14 bases. The CDR3 is CASSEVEGAGYGYTF. Here the CDR3 DNA reads TGTGCCAGCAGTGAAGTGGAAGGGGCGGGGTATGGCTACACCTTC.

For the CDR3, the DNA is TGCGCCAGCAGCCCCCGGGACAGCGCAATCTATGGCTACACCTTC. Encoded protein: CASSPRDSAIYGYTF. This chain uses TRBV5-1 with TRBJ1-2, with 7 bases matching TRBD1. The ends lost 4 bases at V and 4 bases at J; junction bases unmatched: 10. Looked up from germline, CDR1 is SGHRS and CDR2 is YFSETQ. This CDR3 comprises 15 residues. Combining the CDR3 with reference TRBV5-1 and TRBJ1-2 gives the whole variable domain KAGVTQTPRYLIKTRGQQVTLSCSPISGHRSVSWYQQTPGQGLQFLFEYFSETQRNKGNFPGRFSGRQFSNSRSEMNVSTLELGDSALYLCASSPRDSAIYGYTFGSGTRLTVV.

In its sample, this clone was seen once. The CDR3 coding sequence is TGTGCCAGCAGCAGCGGGAGGACGACAGATACGCAGTATTTT. Translation gives CASSSGRTTDTQYF. The genes are TRBV5-6 and TRBJ2-3; 9 nucleotides align to TRBD2. CDR1 and CDR2 (germline): SGHDT, YYEEEE. This CDR3 spans 14 amino acids. The V gene end was trimmed by 4 bases and the J gene end by 3 bases; junction bases not matched to a gene: 3.

The chain joins TRBV5-5 to TRBJ2-4, with 8 nucleotides matching TRBD1. This CDR3 is built from 15 residues. Losses at the gene ends were 3 bases for V and 6 bases for J; bases not matched to a gene: 8. The germline V gene encodes CDR1 SGHKS and CDR2 YYEKEE (reference sequence). DNA for the CDR3: TGTGCCAGCAGCTCCTCGCAGGGGGCGGGAAACATTCAGTACTTC. Protein product: CASSSSQGAGNIQYF.

The chain links TRBV14 to TRBJ1-4; 7 nucleotides match TRBD1. The CDR3 is 12 residues long. J lost 10 bases, V lost 4 bases, and 3 bases had no gene match. Germline V gene lookup returns CDR1 SGHDN and CDR2 FVKESK. The CDR3 DNA is TGTGCCAGCAGCCCAGGGGGGAGAAAACTGTTTTTT. It is translated as CASSPGGRKLFF.

The chain recombines TRBV19 with TRBJ1-4; 8 bases are shared with TRBD1. V lost 8 bases to trimming and J lost 7 bases; unmatched junction nucleotides: 6. There are 13 residues in the CDR3. CDR1 and CDR2 from the germline V gene are LNHDA and SQIVND (reference sequence). For the CDR3, the DNA is TGTGCCAGTTCCGGACAGGGCCGTGAAAAACTGTTTTTT. It specifies CASSGQGREKLFF.